These 10 T cell receptor beta chains were all obtained from the same sample, sequenced in a study of beta chain features in type 1 diabetes. Of the isolated RNA, all was reverse transcribed, and so the sequenced material was expressed TCRB transcripts. Data came from immunoSEQ multiplex PCR; TCRdb stores just in-frame clones and leaves some out. The sample consists of around 240,000 clones, 9.6% of them appearing once. Sequenced sample: naive CD4+ T cells from blood. The receptor source for this set is a woman aged 18-29 years in good health.

The genes are TRBV5-1 and TRBJ2-4; D perhaps matches TRBD2 (7 bases). This CDR3 contains 17 residues. Trimming took off 0 bases at V and 4 bases at J, with 17 bases between the two ends. Germline V CDR1 and CDR2: SGHRS, YFSETQ. The CDR3 loop reads CASSLVLRGRDKNIQYF. CDR3 DNA sequence: TGCGCCAGCAGCTTGGTTCTGCGGGGGCGCGATAAAAACATTCAGTACTTC.

The table lists this clone with a few counts. The chain has TRBV27 and TRBJ1-1; TRBD1 is a possible D gene (6 bases). The CDR3 totals 15 residues. Trimming removed 5 bases from V and 0 bases from J, with 13 bases in between. In germline, CDR1 is MNHEY, CDR2 SMNVEV (reference sequence). The CDR3 loop reads CASSRRTGLNTEAFF. The CDR3, as DNA: TGTGCCAGCAGTAGGAGAACAGGGTTGAACACTGAAGCTTTCTTT.

The chain employs TRBV5-4 and TRBJ2-1; D possibly corresponds to TRBD1 (6 bases). Per the germline V gene, CDR1 is SGHNT and CDR2 is YYREEE (reference sequence). Trimming took 10 bases from V and 5 from J, leaving 19 bases between them. The CDR3 length is 14 residues. CDR3 sequence (DNA): TGTGCCGTCAAATCCCGGGACAACAACAATGAGCAGTTCTTC. The encoded protein is CAVKSRDNNNEQFF.

The rearrangement joins TRBV7-2 to TRBJ2-5; TRBD2 matches 8 bases. Trimming at V came to 5 bases and at J to 4 bases, leaving 9 bases not matched to a gene. The CDR3 contains 15 residues. Germline V gives CDR1 SGHTA, CDR2 FQGNSA. DNA for the CDR3: TGTGCCAGCAGCCCCCCTTACGGGAGGGGAGAGACCCAGTACTTC. It codes for CASSPPYGRGETQYF.

This chain connects TRBV28 to TRBJ1-4; no definite D call. Germline V gene sequence: CDR1 MDHEN, CDR2 SYDVKM. There are 14 residues in the CDR3. Deletions cut 5 bases from V and 5 bases from J, with 12 bases between. For the CDR3, the DNA is TGTGCCAGCAGTCCCCACGGAGAGAATGAAAAACTGTTTTTT. Amino acids: CASSPHGENEKLFF.

A few counts support this clone. The chain is built from TRBV4-1 and TRBJ2-7; the match to TRBD2 covers 8 bases. This CDR3 is 16 amino acids long. Germline V gene sequence: CDR1 MGHRA, CDR2 YSYEKL. V lost 1 base, J lost 5 bases, and 10 bases stayed unmatched. The chain's CDR3 is CASSQGAGDSSNEQYF. CDR3 nucleotide sequence: TGCGCCAGCAGCCAAGGAGCGGGAGATTCTTCGAACGAGCAGTACTTC.

V is TRBV10-2 and J is TRBJ2-5; a weak D match, TRBD2 (6 bases). The V and J ends lost 8 bases and 5 bases respectively, with 18 bases between them. The CDR3 length is 14 residues. CDR1 is WSHSY, CDR2 SAAADI, per germline. The DNA of the CDR3 is TGCGCCAGCCACCCCGTTGCGGGAAGGGAGACCCAGTACTTC. Its translation: CASHPVAGRETQYF.

Only a few counts were recorded for this clone. The rearrangement uses TRBV10-3 and TRBJ1-2; TRBD1 is a possible D gene (6 bases). The CDR3 loop spans 12 amino acids. Per germline, CDR1 ENHRY and CDR2 SYGVKD. The V end was cut by 10 bases, the J end by 6 bases, with 15 bases between. The CDR3 DNA reads as TGTGCCACTAGTTCCAGGGGCGATGGCTACACCTTC. This sequence encodes CATSSRGDGYTF.

In its sample, this clone was seen a few times. The J gene is TRBJ2-2, the V gene TRBV5-1; the match to TRBD2 covers 15 bases. Germline CDR1 is SGHRS and CDR2 is YFSETQ. After removal of 4 bases from V and 0 bases from J, the junction contained 4 bases not matched to a gene. This CDR3 has 18 amino acids. CDR3 protein: CASSPGLAGGSNTGELFF. Here the CDR3 DNA reads TGCGCCAGCAGCCCTGGACTAGCGGGGGGGTCGAACACCGGGGAGCTGTTTTTT.

This clone occurred a few times. This chain joins TRBV9 and TRBJ2-5, with D maybe TRBD2 (6 bases). Gene TRBJ2-7 matches the end of the DNA better, so the J call may be wrong. CDR1 and CDR2 from the germline V gene are SGDLS and YYNGEE. The CDR3 runs 15 residues. This CDR3 is CASSVEGRFGNEQYF. DNA for the CDR3: TGTGCCAGCAGCGTAGAAGGGAGGTTCGGCAACGAGCAGTACTTC.